Shown below are 20 T cell receptor beta chains from a single sample sequenced in a study of cytomegalovirus exposure and HLA in healthy donors. Vbeta (60) and Jbeta (13) primers were used in the PCR. Some clones are missing from TCRdb's copy, which holds only in-frame ones; the method was immunoSEQ multiplex PCR. Seen here are over 150,000 clones, approximately 81% observed once, and the top ten hold 0.38%. The source material was PBMCs. The receptors were gathered from a boy between 2 and 15 years old in good health and CMV-seronegative.

The gene calls are TRBV19 and TRBJ2-7, with 7 bases that match TRBD2. With V trimmed by 3 bases and J by 6 bases, 8 bases remained unmatched. This CDR3 comprises 14 residues. In germline, CDR1 is LNHDA, CDR2 SQIVND (reference sequence). The CDR3: CASSMQAGLGEQYF. The CDR3 DNA follows: TGTGCCAGTAGTATGCAAGCGGGATTGGGCGAGCAGTACTTC.

This chain connects TRBV6-1 to TRBJ2-7; 13 bases are shared with TRBD2. This CDR3 is 15 amino acids long. Germline lookup yields CDR1 MNHNS and CDR2 SASEGT. V lost 6 bases and J lost 5; bases outside the gene matches: 7. The CDR3 DNA sequence: TGTGCCAGCAGCCCACTAGCGGGAGGGCCGAACGAGCAGTACTTC. This codes for CASSPLAGGPNEQYF.

The chain combines TRBV10-3 with TRBJ1-2; no clear D gene. Germline lookup yields CDR1 ENHRY and CDR2 SYGVKD. There are 11 residues in the CDR3. V was trimmed by 3 bases and J by 11 bases, leaving 10 bases between them. The CDR3 nucleotides are TGTGCCATCAGTGATTCGGACTCGTACACCTTC. This codes for CAISDSDSYTF.

The count of this clone is one. The V call is TRBV30, the J call TRBJ1-1; unclear D gene. The germline CDR1 and CDR2 sequences are GTSNPN and SVGIG (reference sequence). The V and J ends lost 3 bases and 3 bases respectively, with 17 bases between them. The CDR3 loop spans 15 amino acids. CDR3 region: CAWSGYGGWDTEAFF. The CDR3 region has the DNA TGTGCCTGGAGCGGGTACGGAGGGTGGGACACTGAAGCTTTCTTT.

This clone was detected a few times. The rearrangement joins TRBV2 to TRBJ2-1, with D unclear. CDR3 length equals 9 residues. Per germline, CDR1 SNHLY and CDR2 FYNNEI. V was pared by 8 bases and J by 10 bases, with 6 bases between. The CDR3 loop is CASVSEQFF. In DNA, the CDR3 is TGTGCCAGCGTATCGGAGCAGTTCTTC.

V usage is TRBV5-1 and J usage is TRBJ1-2; TRBD1 aligns across 7 bases. V trimming: 0 bases; J trimming: 7 bases; junction bases outside the gene matches: 12. Germline V gives CDR1 SGHRS, CDR2 YFSETQ. The CDR3 consists of 16 residues. This CDR3 is CASSLEARGRMGGYTF. CDR3 in DNA: TGCGCCAGCAGCTTGGAAGCGAGGGGGCGCATGGGTGGCTACACCTTC.

The rearrangement links TRBV29-1 to TRBJ2-7; a possible D gene is TRBD2 (5 bases). Per germline, CDR1 SQVTM and CDR2 ANQGSEA. The CDR3 consists of 13 residues. Trimming left V 7 bases short and J 0 bases short, with 13 bases between. The CDR3 coding sequence is TGCAGCGCCCGTTCGGGATTCTCCTACGAGCAGTACTTC. It codes for CSARSGFSYEQYF.

The chain recombines TRBV1 with TRBJ1-5; no check of the table's D call, TRBD1, against the DNA was made. TRBV1 is a pseudogene segment. The CDR3 is made up of 16 amino acids. The CDR3, as DNA: TGCACCAGCAGCCAAATCCGGACAGGGGGGCATCAGCCCCAGCATTTT. Its translation: CTSSQIRTGGHQPQHF.

In its sample, this clone was seen a few times. The chain carries TRBV6-5 and TRBJ2-7, with TRBD1 as a possible D gene (7 bases). V shed 6 bases and J shed 8 bases, with 20 bases lying between them. The CDR3 is 14 residues long. Germline CDR1 and CDR2: MNHEY and SVGAGI. In DNA, the CDR3 is TGTGCCAGCAGCCCCTTGTCAGGGGGGTCGAAGCAGTACTTC. Translation: CASSPLSGGSKQYF.

The chain links TRBV6-1 to TRBJ1-6; 10 nucleotides match TRBD1. V shed 10 bases and J 9 bases; nucleotides not matched to a gene: 6. The CDR3 totals 13 residues. Germline CDR1 reads MNHNS; CDR2 reads SASEGT. The CDR3 region is CATSDRGTSPLHF. The CDR3 coding sequence is TGTGCCACCTCGGACAGGGGGACTTCACCCCTCCACTTT.

This sequence joins TRBV30 and TRBJ1-4; TRBD1 aligns across 10 bases. The J segment lost 10 bases and the V segment lost 2 bases, leaving 4 bases of the junction unmatched. The CDR3 sequence is 13 residues long. The V gene's germline CDR1 is GTSNPN and CDR2 SVGIG (reference sequence). CDR3 nucleotide sequence: TGTGCCTGGAGTTGGGACAGGGGCGTAAAACTGTTTTTT. This codes for CAWSWDRGVKLFF.

This chain uses TRBV29-1 with TRBJ2-5; 7 bases are shared with TRBD2. The CDR3 is 12 residues long. Germline V gene data show CDR1 as SQVTM and CDR2 as ANQGSEA. CDR3 nucleotides: TGCAGTTGGACTAGTCCGATCGAGACCCAGTACTTC. It codes for CSWTSPIETQYF.

The chain is built from TRBV6-5 and TRBJ1-2; D perhaps matches TRBD1 (6 bases). Germline-derived CDR1 and CDR2 are MNHEY and SVGAGI. The CDR3 totals 14 residues. The ends were cut back, 6 bases at V and 0 bases at J, with 11 bases in the middle. CDR3: CASRGHLTNYGYTF. The CDR3 DNA follows: TGTGCCAGCAGGGGACACTTAACTAACTATGGCTACACCTTC.

The chain recombines TRBV6-1 with TRBJ1-1; the match to TRBD1 covers 7 bases. Looked up from germline, CDR1 is MNHNS and CDR2 is SASEGT. This CDR3 is 15 amino acids long. V lost 6 bases to trimming and J lost 4 bases; unmatched junction nucleotides: 11. The CDR3 nucleotides are TGTGCCAGCAGGAACAGGGGATGGTTGACCACTGAAGCTTTCTTT. Its translation is CASRNRGWLTTEAFF.

This chain connects TRBV27 to TRBJ1-4; 7 bases align to TRBD1. The germline gives CDR1 MNHEY, CDR2 SMNVEV (reference sequence). Trimming removed 3 bases from V and 0 bases from J; junction bases left unmatched: 1. The CDR3 totals 15 residues. CDR3 in DNA: TGTGCCAGCAGTTTTCAGGGGGCAACTAATGAAAAACTGTTTTTT. It is translated as CASSFQGATNEKLFF.

This chain connects TRBV19 to TRBJ2-7, with 10 bases aligning to TRBD2. V was clipped by 4 bases and J by 6 bases; unmatched bases: 9. There are 15 residues in the CDR3. In germline, CDR1 is LNHDA, CDR2 SQIVND (reference sequence). CDR3 sequence (DNA): TGTGCCAGTAGTACCCATCTAGCGGGGGCCCCCGAGCAGTACTTC. Its protein is CASSTHLAGAPEQYF.

The V and J genes are TRBV9 and TRBJ2-7, with a weak D call TRBD1 (6 bases). The CDR3 spans 13 residues. V was clipped by 2 bases and J by 9 bases, with 15 bases between them. Germline CDR1 reads SGDLS; CDR2 reads YYNGEE. This CDR3 is CASSVFYRDMQYF. In DNA form, the CDR3 reads TGTGCCAGCAGCGTCTTTTACCGGGACATGCAGTACTTC.

The gene calls are TRBV29-1 and TRBJ2-1; 13 bases map to TRBD2. Germline V lookup: CDR1 SQVTM, CDR2 ANQGSEA. V lost 7 bases to trimming and J lost 8 bases; unmatched junction nucleotides: 5. This CDR3 region has 13 residues. DNA of the CDR3: TGCAGCGCGGGACTAGCGGGATTCCATGAGCAGTTCTTC. It yields the protein CSAGLAGFHEQFF.

The V call is TRBV4-2, the J call TRBJ2-7; TRBD2 matches 8 bases. J was trimmed by 4 bases and V by 1 base; bases with no gene match: 9. CDR3 length: 16 residues. Germline CDR1 and CDR2: LGHNA and YNFKEQ. The DNA of the CDR3 is TGTGCCAGCAGCCAAGTGTCCAGCGGGAGTAGTTACGAGCAGTACTTC. Amino acids: CASSQVSSGSSYEQYF.

The chain has TRBV5-1 and TRBJ2-1; D might be TRBD1 (6 bases). The CDR3 sequence is 16 residues long. Germline V gene data show CDR1 as SGHRS and CDR2 as YFSETQ. V shed 4 bases and J shed 5 bases, with 19 bases lying between them. The CDR3: CASSTLQGDLHNEQFF. The CDR3 DNA reads TGCGCCAGCAGCACACTACAGGGAGACCTTCACAATGAGCAGTTCTTC.